This record covers a single TCR beta chain. The antigen remains undetermined. Noted time point: newly diagnosed GD, antithyroid drugs for less than 3 months. PBMC-extracted RNA yielded the TCR library. Arm-PCR of CDR3 regions with iRepertoire HTBI primers generated TCR beta libraries. In the original analysis: The study identified around 62 TRBV and 13 to 15 TRBJ segments across samples. Each CDR3 protein gets one entry after TCRdb re-called the multiplex PCR reads with MiXCR. The V and J calls shown here were made by TCRdb, not taken from the authors' results. The table records 200,000 to 250,000 distinct CDR3 sequences, around 19% of them present only once. These data come from a study of regulatory T cells in long-lasting Graves disease. J gave up 0 bases and V 4 bases, and 10 bases lay outside the gene matches. The CDR3 is 20 amino acids. Looked up from germline, CDR1 is MNHEY and CDR2 is SVGEGT.

The study's findings and limits: When disease was persistent, TRBV28, TRBJ1-2 and TRBJ2-5 were the favored segments.

This clonotype was sampled from a female donor with Graves disease. This chain uses TRBV6-2 or TRBV6-3 with TRBJ2-2; 14 bases line up with TRBD2. Specimen: peripheral blood mononuclear cells (PBMCs), collected at new diagnosis, from a patient treated with antithyroid drugs. The DNA for the CDR3 is TGTGCCAGCAGTTCATGGGGACTAGCGGGAGTAGGCTCGAACACCGGGGAGCTGTTTTTT. Translated: CASSSWGLAGVGSNTGELFF.